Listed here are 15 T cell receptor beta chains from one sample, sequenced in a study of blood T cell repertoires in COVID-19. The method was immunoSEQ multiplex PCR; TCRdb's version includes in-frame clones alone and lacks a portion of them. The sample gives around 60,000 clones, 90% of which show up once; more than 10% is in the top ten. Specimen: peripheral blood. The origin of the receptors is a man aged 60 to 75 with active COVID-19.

DNA for the CDR3: TGTGCCAGCAGCCTCGGACAGGGGTGGGTCAATGAGCAGTTCTTC. Amino acids: CASSLGQGWVNEQFF. This chain connects TRBV3-1 (or the pseudogene TRBV3-2) to TRBJ2-1, with TRBD1 matching over 9 bases. V shed 4 bases, J shed 6 bases, and the junction held 7 bases outside the gene matches. CDR1 and CDR2 from the germline V gene are LGHDT and YNNKEL (reference sequence). This CDR3 has 15 amino acids.

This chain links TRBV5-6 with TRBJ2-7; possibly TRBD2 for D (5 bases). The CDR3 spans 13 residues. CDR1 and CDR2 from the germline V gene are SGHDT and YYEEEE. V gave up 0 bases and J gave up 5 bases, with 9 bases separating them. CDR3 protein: CASSLGPGNEQYF. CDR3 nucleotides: TGTGCCAGCAGCTTGGGCCCGGGGAACGAGCAGTACTTC.

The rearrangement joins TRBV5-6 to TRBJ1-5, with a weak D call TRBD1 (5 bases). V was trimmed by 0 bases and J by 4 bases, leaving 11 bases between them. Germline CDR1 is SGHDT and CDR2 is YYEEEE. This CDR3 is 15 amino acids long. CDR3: CASSLAGGLNQPQHF. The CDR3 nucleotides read TGTGCCAGCAGCTTGGCTGGGGGACTTAATCAGCCCCAGCATTTT.

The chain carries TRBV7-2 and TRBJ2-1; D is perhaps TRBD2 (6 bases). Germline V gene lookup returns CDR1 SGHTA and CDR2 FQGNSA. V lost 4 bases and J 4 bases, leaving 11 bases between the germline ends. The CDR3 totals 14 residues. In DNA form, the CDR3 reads TGTGCCAGCAGCTGGCGGGGACTTTACAATGAGCAGTTCTTC. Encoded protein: CASSWRGLYNEQFF.

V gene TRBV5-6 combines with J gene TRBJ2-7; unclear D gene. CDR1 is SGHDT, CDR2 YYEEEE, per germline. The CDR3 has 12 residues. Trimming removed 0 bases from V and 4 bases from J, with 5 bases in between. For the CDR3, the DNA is TGTGCCAGCAGCTTGGTAAATTACGAGCAGTACTTC. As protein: CASSLVNYEQYF.

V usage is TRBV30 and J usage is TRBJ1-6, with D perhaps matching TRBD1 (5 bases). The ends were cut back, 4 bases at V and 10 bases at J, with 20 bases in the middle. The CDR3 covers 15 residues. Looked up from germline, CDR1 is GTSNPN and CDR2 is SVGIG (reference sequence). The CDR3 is CAWNNVAGRRSPLHF. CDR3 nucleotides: TGTGCCTGGAACAATGTCGCGGGGCGACGCTCACCCCTCCACTTT. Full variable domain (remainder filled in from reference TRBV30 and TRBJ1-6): SQTIHQWPATLVQPVGSPLSLECTVEGTSNPNLYWYRQAAGRGLQLLFYSVGIGQISSEVPQNLSASRPQDRQFILSSKKLLLSDSGFYLCAWNNVAGRRSPLHFGNGTRLTVT.

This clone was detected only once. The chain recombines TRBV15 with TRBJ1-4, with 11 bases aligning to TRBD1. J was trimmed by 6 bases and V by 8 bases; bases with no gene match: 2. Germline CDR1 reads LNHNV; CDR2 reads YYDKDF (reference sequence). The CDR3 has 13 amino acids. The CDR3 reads CATSGQGDEKLFF. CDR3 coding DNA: TGTGCCACCTCGGGACAGGGGGATGAAAAACTGTTTTTT. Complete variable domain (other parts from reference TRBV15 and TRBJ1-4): DAMVIQNPRYQVTQFGKPVTLSCSQTLNHNVMYWYQQKSSQAPKLLFHYYDKDFNNEADTPDNFQSRRPNTSFCFLDIRSPGLGDTAMYLCATSGQGDEKLFFGSGTQLSVL.

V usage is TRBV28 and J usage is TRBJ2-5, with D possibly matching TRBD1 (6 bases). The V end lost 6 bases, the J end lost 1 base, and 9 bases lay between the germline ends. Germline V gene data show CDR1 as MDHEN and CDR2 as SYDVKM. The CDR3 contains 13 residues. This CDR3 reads CASRPQGQETQYF. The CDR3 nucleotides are TGTGCCAGCAGACCACAGGGCCAAGAGACCCAGTACTTC.

The CDR3 nucleotides read TGTGCCAGCAGCTTATATGCTGGAAACACCATATATTTT. Its translation: CASSLYAGNTIYF. V gene TRBV11-2 combines with J gene TRBJ1-3; D gene ambiguous. The CDR3 is 13 residues long. The V and J ends lost 2 bases and 2 bases respectively, with 4 bases between them. The germline CDR1 and CDR2 sequences are SGHAT and FQNNGV.

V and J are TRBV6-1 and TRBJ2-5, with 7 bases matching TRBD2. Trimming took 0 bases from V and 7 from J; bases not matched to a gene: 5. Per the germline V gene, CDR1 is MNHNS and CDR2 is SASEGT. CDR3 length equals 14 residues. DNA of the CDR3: TGTGCCAGCAGTGAAGCCGGGACTACGGGGACCCAGTACTTC. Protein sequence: CASSEAGTTGTQYF.

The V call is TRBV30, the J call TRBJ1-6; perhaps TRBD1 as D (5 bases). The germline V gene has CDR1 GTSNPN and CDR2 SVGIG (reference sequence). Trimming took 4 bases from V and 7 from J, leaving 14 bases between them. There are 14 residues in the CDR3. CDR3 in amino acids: CAWKMGLGNSPLHF. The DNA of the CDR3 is TGTGCCTGGAAGATGGGGCTTGGGAATTCACCCCTCCACTTT.

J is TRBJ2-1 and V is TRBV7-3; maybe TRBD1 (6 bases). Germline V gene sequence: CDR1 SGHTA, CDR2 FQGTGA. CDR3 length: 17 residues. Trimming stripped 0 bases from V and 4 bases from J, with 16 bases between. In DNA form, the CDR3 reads TGTGCCAGCAGCTTAACGTTCCTGGGGGCAGGGTACAATGAGCAGTTCTTC. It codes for CASSLTFLGAGYNEQFF.

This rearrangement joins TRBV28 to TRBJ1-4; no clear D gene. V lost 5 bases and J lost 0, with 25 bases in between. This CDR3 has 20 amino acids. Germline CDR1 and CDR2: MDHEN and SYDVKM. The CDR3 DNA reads TGTGCCAGCAGTCAGTCGCCGCCATGGGCGATAGTTGCAACTAATGAAAAACTGTTTTTT. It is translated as CASSQSPPWAIVATNEKLFF.

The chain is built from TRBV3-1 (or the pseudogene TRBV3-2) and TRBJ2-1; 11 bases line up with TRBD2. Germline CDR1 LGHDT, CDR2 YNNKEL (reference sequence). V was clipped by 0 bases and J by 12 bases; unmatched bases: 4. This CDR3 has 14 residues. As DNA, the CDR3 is TGTGCCAGCAGCCAAGATCCCCTAGCGGGGGGGCAGTTCTTC. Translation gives CASSQDPLAGGQFF.

The CDR3, as DNA: TGTGCCAGCAGCCTAGGACTATCTAGAGAGACCCAGTACTTC. Encoded protein: CASSLGLSRETQYF. The V gene is TRBV7-3, the J gene TRBJ2-5, with D maybe TRBD2 (6 bases). The CDR3 is 14 amino acids. Germline V gene lookup returns CDR1 SGHTA and CDR2 FQGTGA. V was trimmed by 5 bases and J by 4 bases, leaving 14 bases between them.